Below are 29 T cell receptor beta chains sequenced from a single sample in a study of vaccination and CD4 T cells after COVID-19. Treatment meaning: roughly 11-day PBMC culture with coronavirus spike peptide pools or control peptides (ViraFEST assay). Their specific antigens are unknown. Sequencing of cultured CD4+ T cell DNA used the Oncomine TCR Beta short-read assay. TCRdb re-called the PCR reads through MiXCR, storing one row per CDR3 protein. The sample has approximately 12,000 distinct CDR3 sequences, about 31% seen once. The sample was cultured CD4+ T cells from blood. Receptors were obtained from a human donor with COVID-19.

This clonotype was counted between two and nine times. The V and J genes are TRBV19 and TRBJ1-2; D is undetermined. The ends were cut back, 5 bases at V and 4 bases at J, with 11 bases in the middle. CDR3 length: 13 amino acids. The germline V gene has CDR1 LNHDA and CDR2 SQIVND (reference sequence). The CDR3, as DNA: TGTGCCAGTAGTCCCGACGGCAGCTATGGCTACACCTTC. Translation: CASSPDGSYGYTF.

This clonotype was counted between two and nine times. The rearrangement joins TRBV5-4 to TRBJ1-6; TRBD1 aligns across 7 bases. CDR1 is SGHNT, CDR2 YYREEE, per germline (reference sequence). This CDR3 has 16 amino acids. Trimming took 4 bases from V and 6 from J; bases not matched to a gene: 10. CDR3 sequence: CASSARDSVLNSPLHF. CDR3 DNA: TGTGCCAGCAGCGCACGGGACAGCGTGCTTAATTCACCCCTCCACTTT.

A few counts support this clonotype. This sequence joins TRBV4-2 and TRBJ1-2; weak D call: TRBD1 (6 bases). Germline V CDR1 and CDR2: LGHNA, YNFKEQ. Trimming stripped 3 bases from V and 4 bases from J, with 15 bases between. The CDR3 length is 15 residues. In DNA form, the CDR3 reads TGTGCCAGCAGCCAGGCACAGGGCCCTATCTATGGCTACACCTTC. Encoded protein: CASSQAQGPIYGYTF.

The chain has TRBV7-2 and TRBJ1-1; D not resolved. With 4 bases removed from V and 1 base from J, the gap between germline ends came to 10 bases. This CDR3 has 14 amino acids. The germline V gene encodes CDR1 SGHTA and CDR2 FQGNSA. The chain's CDR3 is CASSSNLGNTEAFF. In DNA, the CDR3 is TGTGCCAGCAGCTCCAACCTCGGGAACACTGAAGCTTTCTTT.

This clonotype turned up a few times. The V and J genes are TRBV7-2 and TRBJ2-3, with 14 positions matching TRBD2. The CDR3 contains 16 residues. Trimming cost V 5 bases and J 3 bases; bases outside gene matches: 4. The germline CDR1 and CDR2 sequences are SGHTA and FQGNSA. CDR3 sequence: CASSRLAGGRTDTQYF. CDR3 DNA: TGTGCCAGCAGCCGACTAGCGGGGGGGCGGACAGATACGCAGTATTTT.

This clonotype was seen just once. The germline gene is not matched at one end of the junction; a read error may be the cause. The chain joins TRBV25-1 to TRBJ1-2; perhaps TRBD1 as D (6 bases). Germline CDR1 is MGHDK and CDR2 is SYGVNS. The CDR3 consists of 13 residues. CDR3 sequence (DNA): TGTGCCCGCAGTGAAGGGGGATCTCGGGGCTACACCTTC. Translated: CARSEGGSRGYTF.

This clonotype occurred once. This chain links TRBV6-5 with TRBJ2-1; D uncertain. Trimming left V 2 bases short and J 8 bases short, with 7 bases between. The CDR3 spans 12 residues. CDR1 MNHEY and CDR2 SVGAGI come from the germline V gene. Here the CDR3 DNA reads TGTGCCAGCAGTTACAATAGGGATGAGCAGTTCTTC. Amino acids: CASSYNRDEQFF.

The chain links TRBV2 to TRBJ1-5; TRBD1 matches at 7 bases. CDR1 is SNHLY and CDR2 is FYNNEI in the germline V gene. V lost 4 bases and J lost 6; bases outside the gene matches: 9. The CDR3 extends over 15 amino acids. CDR3 coding DNA: TGTGCCAGCAGTGGCCCGGACAGGTGGAGTCAGCCCCAGCATTTT. The encoded protein is CASSGPDRWSQPQHF.

This clonotype was picked up a small number of times. This chain joins TRBV27 and TRBJ2-5, with TRBD2 matching over 9 bases. With 10 bases clipped from V and 1 base from J, the junction kept 10 bases outside the gene matches. The V gene's germline CDR1 is MNHEY and CDR2 SMNVEV (reference sequence). The CDR3 is 15 residues long. The CDR3 nucleotides read TGTGCCACCCGATTGGCGGGGGGGACCCAAGAGACCCAGTACTTC. Protein product: CATRLAGGTQETQYF.

V and J are TRBV3-1 and TRBJ1-1; perhaps TRBD1 as D (5 bases). The CDR3 has 15 residues. Deletions cut 3 bases from V and 2 bases from J, with 13 bases between. CDR1 is LGHDT, CDR2 YNNKEL, per germline (reference sequence). The chain's CDR3 is CASSQGPRANTEAFF. The CDR3 bases are TGTGCCAGCAGCCAGGGCCCCAGGGCAAACACTGAAGCTTTCTTT. Combining the CDR3 with reference TRBV3-1 and TRBJ1-1 gives the whole variable domain DTAVSQTPKYLVTQMGNDKSIKCEQNLGHDTMYWYKQDSKKFLKIMFSYNNKELIINETVPNRFSPKSPDKAHLNLHINSLELGDSAVYFCASSQGPRANTEAFFGQGTRLTVV.

This clonotype was observed a few times. The chain employs TRBV7-2 and TRBJ2-2; D is possibly TRBD2 (6 bases). V was trimmed by 5 bases and J by 3 bases, leaving 10 bases between them. Germline assignment: CDR1 SGHTA and CDR2 FQGNSA. The CDR3 contains 14 residues. CDR3 nucleotide sequence: TGTGCCAGCAGCCGGGACTTCGACACCGGGGAGCTGTTTTTT. Residues: CASSRDFDTGELFF.

This clonotype was found a few times. The chain employs TRBV5-1 and TRBJ2-7; D might be TRBD1 (6 bases). The CDR3 spans 13 residues. Germline V gene sequence: CDR1 SGHRS, CDR2 YFSETQ. The germline V and J ends were trimmed by 4 bases and 1 base, with 9 bases remaining between them. The CDR3 reads CASSNRASYEQYF. The CDR3 DNA reads as TGCGCCAGCAGCAACAGGGCGTCCTACGAGCAGTACTTC.

The V call is TRBV7-9, the J call TRBJ1-6; the match to TRBD1 covers 7 bases. Per germline, CDR1 SEHNR and CDR2 FQNEAQ (reference sequence). The CDR3 totals 14 residues. V gave up 4 bases and J gave up 6 bases; unmatched junction bases: 3. Here the CDR3 DNA reads TGTGCCAGCAGCTGGACAGGACCTAATTCACCCCTCCACTTT. Protein sequence: CASSWTGPNSPLHF.

This clonotype appeared a few times. The chain couples TRBV7-2 to TRBJ2-1, with D perhaps matching TRBD1 or TRBD2 (5 bases each). Germline loops: CDR1 SGHTA, CDR2 FQGNSA. The germline V and J ends were trimmed by 3 bases and 8 bases, with 14 bases remaining between them. CDR3 length: 14 residues. CDR3 in amino acids: CASSFQRGWDEQFF. CDR3 coding DNA: TGTGCCAGCAGCTTCCAGAGGGGTTGGGATGAGCAGTTCTTC.

J is TRBJ1-1 and V is TRBV12-3 or TRBV12-4, with TRBD1 as a possible D gene (6 bases). Trimming took off 3 bases at V and 10 bases at J, with 21 bases between the two ends. The CDR3 is 15 residues long. The DNA for the CDR3 is TGTGCCAGCAGTTTTGGGTGGGGGCCACATTCTCGAGCTTTCTTT. Its translation: CASSFGWGPHSRAFF.

Only a few counts were recorded for this clonotype. J is TRBJ2-3 and V is TRBV6-5, with TRBD1 matching 10 bases. The ends lost 4 bases at V and 3 bases at J; junction bases unmatched: 4. The CDR3 covers 15 residues. The germline CDR1 and CDR2 sequences are MNHEY and SVGAGI. The DNA of the CDR3 is TGTGCCAGCAGTTGGACAGGGGGACTGACAGATACGCAGTATTTT. It yields the protein CASSWTGGLTDTQYF.

The gene calls are TRBV5-1 and TRBJ2-5, with D tentatively TRBD2 (6 bases). V lost 0 bases to trimming and J lost 2 bases, with 14 bases between them. CDR3 length equals 16 residues. CDR1 SGHRS and CDR2 YFSETQ come from the germline V gene. The CDR3 DNA sequence: TGCGCCAGCAGCTTGGGGCCCAGCGGGCAACAAGAGACCCAGTACTTC. Protein product: CASSLGPSGQQETQYF. The whole variable domain, remainder taken from reference TRBV5-1 and TRBJ2-5, is KAGVTQTPRYLIKTRGQQVTLSCSPISGHRSVSWYQQTPGQGLQFLFEYFSETQRNKGNFPGRFSGRQFSNSRSEMNVSTLELGDSALYLCASSLGPSGQQETQYFGPGTRLLVL.

The table lists this clonotype with a few counts. The chain carries TRBV7-3 and TRBJ2-5; TRBD1 matches 8 bases. The length of the CDR3 is 18 residues. Germline V gene sequence: CDR1 SGHTA, CDR2 FQGTGA. The ends lost 2 bases at V and 1 base at J; junction bases unmatched: 12. In nucleotides, the CDR3 is TGTGCCAGCAGCTTATCGGGGCGAACAGGGGGGATCCAAGAGACCCAGTACTTC. Protein sequence: CASSLSGRTGGIQETQYF.

V and J are TRBV28 and TRBJ1-5; 7 positions agree with TRBD1. The CDR3 sequence is 12 residues long. The V gene end was trimmed by 5 bases and the J gene end by 11 bases; junction bases not matched to a gene: 6. Germline loops: CDR1 MDHEN, CDR2 SYDVKM. CDR3 loop: CASSTRQGSQHF. The CDR3 nucleotides read TGTGCCAGCAGTACAAGACAGGGTTCCCAGCATTTT.

The chain combines TRBV27 with TRBJ1-1; 9 positions match TRBD1. In germline, CDR1 is MNHEY, CDR2 SMNVEV (reference sequence). The CDR3 extends over 16 amino acids. J gave up 3 bases and V 5 bases, and 10 bases lay outside the gene matches. The CDR3 region is CASSLDRGNIHTEAFF. The CDR3 coding sequence is TGTGCCAGCAGTCTAGACAGGGGGAACATCCACACTGAAGCTTTCTTT.

Concerning this clonotype itself: The germline gene is not matched at one end of the junction; a read error may be the cause. The V and J genes are TRBV6-1 and TRBJ2-1; 7 bases are shared with TRBD2. This CDR3 spans 15 amino acids. Germline V lookup: CDR1 MNHNS, CDR2 SASEGT. In DNA, the CDR3 is TGTGCCATCAGTGGGGGGGATCTACACGGGAATGAGCAGTTCTTC. This encodes CAISGGDLHGNEQFF.

This chain joins TRBV4-3 and TRBJ2-3; 9 bases map to TRBD2. This CDR3 is built from 13 residues. V lost 8 bases, J lost 7 bases, and 7 bases stayed unmatched. Looked up from germline, CDR1 is LGHNA and CDR2 is YSLEER. CDR3 nucleotide sequence: TGCGCCAGCGGAGAGCGGGGGGCGAATACGCAGTATTTT. Protein product: CASGERGANTQYF.

The chain joins TRBV10-3 to TRBJ2-3, with D unclear. Trimming removed 0 bases from V and 7 bases from J, with 5 bases in between. Germline V gives CDR1 ENHRY, CDR2 SYGVKD. The CDR3 contains 12 residues. This CDR3 reads CAISESGNTQYF. The CDR3 DNA sequence: TGTGCCATCAGTGAGTCGGGCAATACGCAGTATTTT.

The rearrangement links TRBV19 to TRBJ1-1, with 11 positions matching TRBD1. CDR1 and CDR2 (germline): LNHDA, SQIVND (reference sequence). The CDR3 contains 18 residues. With V trimmed by 4 bases and J by 4 bases, 14 bases remained unmatched. CDR3 DNA: TGTGCCAGTAGTAACCCCGGACAGGGGGCGGTTATGAGCACTGAAGCTTTCTTT. As protein: CASSNPGQGAVMSTEAFF.

The chain carries TRBV6-2 or TRBV6-3 and TRBJ2-3; 10 bases agree with TRBD1. V dropped 6 bases and J dropped 6; count of bases not matched to a gene: 9. Looked up from germline, CDR1 is MNHEY and CDR2 is SVGEGT. This CDR3 has 15 residues. CDR3 region: CASRQVDRGWDTQYF. CDR3 DNA: TGTGCCAGCAGGCAGGTGGACAGGGGGTGGGATACGCAGTATTTT.

This clonotype was counted between two and nine times. The V call is TRBV20-1, the J call TRBJ2-7; 8 positions match TRBD2. The CDR3 extends over 14 amino acids. Trimming removed 5 bases from V and 2 bases from J; junction bases left unmatched: 8. The germline V gene encodes CDR1 DFQATT and CDR2 SNEGSKA (reference sequence). CDR3 sequence (DNA): TGCAGTGCTCGGGGGGGGGAGAACGCCTACGAGCAGTACTTC. As protein: CSARGGENAYEQYF.

J is TRBJ2-3 and V is TRBV2, with TRBD1 matching over 8 bases. CDR3 size: 14 residues. J gave up 7 bases and V 3 bases, and 6 bases lay outside the gene matches. The germline CDR1 and CDR2 sequences are SNHLY and FYNNEI. CDR3 sequence reads: CASSEPTGVNTQYF. CDR3 nucleotides: TGTGCCAGCAGTGAGCCGACAGGGGTAAATACGCAGTATTTT. Using reference TRBV2 and TRBJ2-3 for the parts outside the CDR3, the full variable domain is EPEVTQTPSHQVTQMGQEVILRCVPISNHLYFYWYRQILGQKVEFLVSFYNNEISEKSEIFDDQFSVERPDGSNFTLKIRSTKLEDSAMYFCASSEPTGVNTQYFGPGTRLTVL.

This clonotype came up a few times. The chain uses TRBV6-5 and TRBJ1-2; 9 bases fit TRBD1. CDR1 and CDR2 from the germline V gene are MNHEY and SVGAGI. The CDR3 contains 18 residues. V shed 2 bases, J shed 2 bases, and the junction held 12 bases outside the gene matches. The CDR3 DNA reads TGTGCCAGCAGTTACATACTGAGACAGGGGGTGCCCAACTATGGCTACACCTTC. Protein sequence: CASSYILRQGVPNYGYTF.

V and J are TRBV5-6 and TRBJ1-2, with TRBD1 matching 8 bases. Trimming took 4 bases from V and 0 from J; bases not matched to a gene: 8. Germline values: CDR1 SGHDT, CDR2 YYEEEE. There are 16 residues in the CDR3. The CDR3: CASSVLQGGSNYGYTF. The CDR3 nucleotides read TGTGCCAGCAGCGTTTTACAGGGGGGTTCTAACTATGGCTACACCTTC. The entire variable domain, with the rest obtained from reference TRBV5-6 and TRBJ1-2, is as follows: DAGVTQSPTHLIKTRGQQVTLRCSPKSGHDTVSWYQQALGQGPQFIFQYYEEEERQRGNFPDRFSGHQFPNYSSELNVNALLLGDSALYLCASSVLQGGSNYGYTFGSGTRLTVV.